This T cell receptor beta chain was observed in a study of graft-versus-host responses after intestinal transplantation. The CDR3 sequence is 16 residues long. Measured with immunoSEQ multiplex PCR; TCRdb has only the in-frame clones, and not every one. The table includes roughly 80,000 clones, around 92% detected once. The input for sequencing was PBMCs, taken 98 days after intestinal transplantation. The chain links TRBV12-2 to TRBJ1-5; the D call TRBD1 from the table was never checked on the DNA. TRBV12-2 represents a pseudogene. The receptor was isolated from a human patient who received an intestinal transplant, so some T cells may come from the graft donor. In DNA, the CDR3 is TGTGCAAGTCGCCCCGACAGACCCTCTGGCAATCAGCCCCAGCATTTT. This gives the protein CASRPDRPSGNQPQHF.